This note documents a single T cell receptor beta chain sequence. Its binding antigen is unknown. No much larger clone exists at a distance of one base, and base qualities are not known. The entry originates in a study of HIV-infected patients and healthy controls (dated by TCRdb to between 2013 and 2015). CDR1 and CDR2 are drawn from the germline V gene: SGHTA, FQGNSA. The CDR3 spans 12 residues, from the cysteine through the phenylalanine. Only CDR3 DNA is held: 36 bases, read in frame from base 1. The germline ends are 3 bases apart after V is trimmed by 5 bases and J by 0 bases. Receptor amplification or capture employed 5' RACE. Sequenced using an Illumina MiSeq. TCRdb reworked the public reads: Q25 trimming with fastp, MiXCR clone assembly, productive beta chains retained. Merged by CDR3 protein, the rows form single entries marked with the most common genes and DNA. The sample table lists 18,000 or so distinct CDR3 sequences, about 17% of them with a count of one. The ten most abundant clones make up 20% to 25% of the sample.

This receptor was taken from a human donor in good health. Specimen: CD8+ T cells from blood. The rearranged chain carries TRBV7-2 and TRBJ2-3, with the identity of the D gene unclear. The sequence in DNA is TGTGCCAGCAGCGGGAGCACAGATACGCAGTATTTT. The translation is CASSGSTDTQYF.